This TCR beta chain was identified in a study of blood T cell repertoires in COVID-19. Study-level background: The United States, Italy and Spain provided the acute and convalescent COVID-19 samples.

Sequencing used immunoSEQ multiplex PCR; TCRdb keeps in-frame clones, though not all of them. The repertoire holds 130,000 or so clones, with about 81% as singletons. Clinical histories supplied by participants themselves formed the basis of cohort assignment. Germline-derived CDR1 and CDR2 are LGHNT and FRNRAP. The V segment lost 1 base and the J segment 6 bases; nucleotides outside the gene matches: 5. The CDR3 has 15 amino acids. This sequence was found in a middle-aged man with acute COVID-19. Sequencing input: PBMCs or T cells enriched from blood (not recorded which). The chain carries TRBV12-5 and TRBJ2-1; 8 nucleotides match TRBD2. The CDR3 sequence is CASGLGLASGNEQFF. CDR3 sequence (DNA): TGTGCTAGTGGTTTGGGACTAGCGTCGGGCAATGAGCAGTTCTTC.